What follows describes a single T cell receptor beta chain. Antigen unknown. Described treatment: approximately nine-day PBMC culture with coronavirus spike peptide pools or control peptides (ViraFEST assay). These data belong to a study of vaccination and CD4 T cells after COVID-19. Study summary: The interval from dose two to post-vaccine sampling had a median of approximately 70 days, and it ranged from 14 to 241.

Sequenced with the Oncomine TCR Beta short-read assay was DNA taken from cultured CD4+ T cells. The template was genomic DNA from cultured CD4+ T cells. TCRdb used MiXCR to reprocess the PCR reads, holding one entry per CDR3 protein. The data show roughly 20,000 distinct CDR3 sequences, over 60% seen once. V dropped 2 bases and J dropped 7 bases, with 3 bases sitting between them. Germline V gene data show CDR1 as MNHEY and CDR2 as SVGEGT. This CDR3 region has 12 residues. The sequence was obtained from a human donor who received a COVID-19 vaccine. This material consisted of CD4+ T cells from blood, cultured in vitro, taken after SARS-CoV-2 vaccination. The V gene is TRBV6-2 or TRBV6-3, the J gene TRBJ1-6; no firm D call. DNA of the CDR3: TGTGCCAGCAGTTACCCCAATTCACCCCTCCACTTT. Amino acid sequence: CASSYPNSPLHF.